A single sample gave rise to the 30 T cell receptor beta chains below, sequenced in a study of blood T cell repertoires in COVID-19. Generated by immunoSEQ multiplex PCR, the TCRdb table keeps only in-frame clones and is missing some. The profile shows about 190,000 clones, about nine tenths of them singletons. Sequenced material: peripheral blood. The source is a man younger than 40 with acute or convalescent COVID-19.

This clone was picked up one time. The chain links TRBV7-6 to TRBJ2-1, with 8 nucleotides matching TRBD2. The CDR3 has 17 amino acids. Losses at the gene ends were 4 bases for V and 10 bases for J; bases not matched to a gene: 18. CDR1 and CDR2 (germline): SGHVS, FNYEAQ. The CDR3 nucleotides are TGTGCCAGCAGCTCCCGGCTGCGGGAGGCTCCTTCAAGGGAGCAGTTCTTC. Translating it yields CASSSRLREAPSREQFF.

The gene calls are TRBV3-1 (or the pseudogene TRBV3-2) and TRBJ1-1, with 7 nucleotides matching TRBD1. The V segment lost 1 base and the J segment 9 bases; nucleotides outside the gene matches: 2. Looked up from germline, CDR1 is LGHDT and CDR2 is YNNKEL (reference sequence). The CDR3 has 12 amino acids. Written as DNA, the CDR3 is TGTGCCAGCAGCCAAGGGGACAGAAAAGCTTTCTTT. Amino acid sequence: CASSQGDRKAFF.

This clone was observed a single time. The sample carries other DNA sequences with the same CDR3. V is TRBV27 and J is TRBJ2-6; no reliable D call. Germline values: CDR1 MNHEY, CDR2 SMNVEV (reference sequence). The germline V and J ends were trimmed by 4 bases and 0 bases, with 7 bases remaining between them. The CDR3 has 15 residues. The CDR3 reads CASSSRSSGANVLTF. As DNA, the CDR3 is TGTGCCAGCAGTTCGCGTAGCTCTGGGGCCAACGTCCTGACTTTC.

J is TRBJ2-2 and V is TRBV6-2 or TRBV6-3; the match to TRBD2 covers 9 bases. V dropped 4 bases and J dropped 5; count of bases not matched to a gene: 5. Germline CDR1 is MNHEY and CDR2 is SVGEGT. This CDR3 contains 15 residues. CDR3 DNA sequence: TGTGCCAGCAGTTGGAGCGGGAGGAAGACCGGGGAGCTGTTTTTT. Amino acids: CASSWSGRKTGELFF.

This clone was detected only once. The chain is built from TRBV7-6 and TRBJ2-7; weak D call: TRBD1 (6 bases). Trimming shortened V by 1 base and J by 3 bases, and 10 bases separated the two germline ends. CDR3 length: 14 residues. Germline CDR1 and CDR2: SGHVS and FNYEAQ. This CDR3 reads CASSLEGQGYEQYF. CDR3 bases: TGTGCCAGCAGCTTAGAGGGACAAGGCTACGAGCAGTACTTC.

In DNA form, the CDR3 reads TGTGCCAGCAAAGCGGGTGGGATCTACGAGCAGTACTTC. The encoded protein is CASKAGGIYEQYF. V usage is TRBV27 and J usage is TRBJ2-7, with D perhaps matching TRBD2 (6 bases). The CDR3 runs 13 residues. The germline V gene encodes CDR1 MNHEY and CDR2 SMNVEV (reference sequence). Trimming cost V 7 bases and J 3 bases, with 13 bases left between them.

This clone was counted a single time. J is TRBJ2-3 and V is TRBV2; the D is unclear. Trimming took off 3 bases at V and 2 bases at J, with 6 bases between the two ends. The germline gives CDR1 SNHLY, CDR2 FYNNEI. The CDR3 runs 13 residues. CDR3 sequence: CASSEYTTDTQYF. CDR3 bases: TGTGCCAGCAGTGAGTACACCACAGATACGCAGTATTTT.

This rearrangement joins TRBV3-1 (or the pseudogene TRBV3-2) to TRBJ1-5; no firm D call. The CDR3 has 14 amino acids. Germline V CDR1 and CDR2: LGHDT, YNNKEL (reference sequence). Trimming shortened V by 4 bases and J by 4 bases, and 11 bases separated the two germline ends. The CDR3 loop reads CASSLLGPNQPQHF. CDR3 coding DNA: TGTGCCAGCAGCCTCCTAGGCCCTAATCAGCCCCAGCATTTT.

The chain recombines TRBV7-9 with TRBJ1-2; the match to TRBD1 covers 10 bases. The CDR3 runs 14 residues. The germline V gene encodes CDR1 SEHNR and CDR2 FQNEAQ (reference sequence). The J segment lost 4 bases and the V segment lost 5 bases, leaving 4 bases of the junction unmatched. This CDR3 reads CASSPGQGVYGYTF. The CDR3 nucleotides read TGTGCCAGCAGCCCCGGACAGGGGGTCTATGGCTACACCTTC.

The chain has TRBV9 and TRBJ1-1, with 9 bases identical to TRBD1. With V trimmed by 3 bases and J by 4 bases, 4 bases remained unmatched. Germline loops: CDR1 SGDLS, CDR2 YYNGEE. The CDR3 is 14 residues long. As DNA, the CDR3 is TGTGCCAGCAGCGGGGACAGGGAGGGCACTGAAGCTTTCTTT. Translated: CASSGDREGTEAFF.

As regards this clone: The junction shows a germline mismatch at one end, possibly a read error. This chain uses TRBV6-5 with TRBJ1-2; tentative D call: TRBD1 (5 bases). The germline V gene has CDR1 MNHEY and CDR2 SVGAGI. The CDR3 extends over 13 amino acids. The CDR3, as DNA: TGTGCCAGCGGGGCAGGGAAGGGCTATGGCCACACCTTC. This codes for CASGAGKGYGHTF.

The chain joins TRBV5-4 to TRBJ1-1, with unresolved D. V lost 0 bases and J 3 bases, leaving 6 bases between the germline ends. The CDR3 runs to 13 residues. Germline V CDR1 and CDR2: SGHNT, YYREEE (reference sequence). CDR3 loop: CASSLGQDTEAFF. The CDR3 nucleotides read TGTGCCAGCAGCTTGGGACAAGACACTGAAGCTTTCTTT. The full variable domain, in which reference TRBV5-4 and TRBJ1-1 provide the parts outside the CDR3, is ETGVTQSPTHLIKTRGQQVTLRCSSQSGHNTVSWYQQALGQGPQFIFQYYREEENGRGNFPPRFSGLQFPNYSSELNVNALELDDSALYLCASSLGQDTEAFFGQGTRLTVV.

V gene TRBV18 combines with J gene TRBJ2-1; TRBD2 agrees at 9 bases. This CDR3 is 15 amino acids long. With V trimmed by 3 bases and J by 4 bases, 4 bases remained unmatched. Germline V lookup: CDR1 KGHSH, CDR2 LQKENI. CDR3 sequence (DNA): TGTGCCAGCTCACCTCGGACTAGCGAGTACAATGAGCAGTTCTTC. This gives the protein CASSPRTSEYNEQFF.

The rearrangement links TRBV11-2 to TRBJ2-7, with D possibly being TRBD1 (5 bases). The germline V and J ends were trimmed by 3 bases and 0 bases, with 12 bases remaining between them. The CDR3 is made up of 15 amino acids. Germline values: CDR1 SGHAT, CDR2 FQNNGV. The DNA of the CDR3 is TGTGCCAGCAGCTTTTCCCAGGGAATCTCCTACGAGCAGTACTTC. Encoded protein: CASSFSQGISYEQYF.

The CDR3 DNA reads as TGTGCCAGCAGTTTTCACTCTAGCTCCTACAATGAGCAGTTCTTC. Translation gives CASSFHSSSYNEQFF. The chain links TRBV6-5 to TRBJ2-1; no definite D call. This CDR3 spans 15 amino acids. Germline V gene sequence: CDR1 MNHEY, CDR2 SVGAGI. V was cut by 4 bases and J by 0 bases, with 10 bases left in between.

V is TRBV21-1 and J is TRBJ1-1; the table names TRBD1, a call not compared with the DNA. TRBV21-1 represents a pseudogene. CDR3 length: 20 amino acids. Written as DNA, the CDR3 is TGTGCCAGCAGCAAAGCGCTTAAGGACAGGGGGCGAAGTTCGGACACTGAAGCTTTCTTT. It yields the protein CASSKALKDRGRSSDTEAFF.

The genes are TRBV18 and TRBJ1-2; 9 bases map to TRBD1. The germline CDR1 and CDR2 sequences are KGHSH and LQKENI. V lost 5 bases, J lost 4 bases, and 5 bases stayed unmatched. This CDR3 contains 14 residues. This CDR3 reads CASSSQGASYGYTF. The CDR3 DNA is TGTGCCAGCTCATCACAGGGGGCGAGCTATGGCTACACCTTC.

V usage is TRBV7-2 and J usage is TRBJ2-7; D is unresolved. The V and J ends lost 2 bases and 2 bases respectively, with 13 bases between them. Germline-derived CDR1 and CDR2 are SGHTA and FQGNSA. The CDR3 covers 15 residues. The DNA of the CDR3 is TGTGCCAGCAGCTTATTGTGGAGTAACCCCTACGAGCAGTACTTC. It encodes CASSLLWSNPYEQYF.

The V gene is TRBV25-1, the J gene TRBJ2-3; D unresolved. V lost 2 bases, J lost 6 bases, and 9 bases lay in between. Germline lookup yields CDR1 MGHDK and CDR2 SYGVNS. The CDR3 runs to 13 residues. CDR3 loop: CASSEPPVDTQYF. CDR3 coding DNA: TGTGCCAGCAGTGAACCCCCGGTGGATACGCAGTATTTT. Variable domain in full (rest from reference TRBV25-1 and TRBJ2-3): EADIYQTPRYLVIGTGKKITLECSQTMGHDKMYWYQQDPGMELHLIHYSYGVNSTEKGDLSSESTVSRIRTEHFPLTLESARPSHTSQYLCASSEPPVDTQYFGPGTRLTVL.

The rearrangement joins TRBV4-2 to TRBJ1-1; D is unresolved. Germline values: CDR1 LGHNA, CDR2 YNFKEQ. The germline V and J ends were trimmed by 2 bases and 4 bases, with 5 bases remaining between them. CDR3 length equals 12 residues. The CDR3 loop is CASSQLSTEAFF. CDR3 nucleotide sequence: TGTGCCAGCAGCCAATTATCCACTGAAGCTTTCTTT.

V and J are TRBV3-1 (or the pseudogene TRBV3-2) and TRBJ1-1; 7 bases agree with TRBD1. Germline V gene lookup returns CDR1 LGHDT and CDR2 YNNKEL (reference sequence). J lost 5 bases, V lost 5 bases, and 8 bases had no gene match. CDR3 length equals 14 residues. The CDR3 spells CASSFKGGITEAFF. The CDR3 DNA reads TGTGCCAGCAGCTTCAAAGGGGGCATAACTGAAGCTTTCTTT.

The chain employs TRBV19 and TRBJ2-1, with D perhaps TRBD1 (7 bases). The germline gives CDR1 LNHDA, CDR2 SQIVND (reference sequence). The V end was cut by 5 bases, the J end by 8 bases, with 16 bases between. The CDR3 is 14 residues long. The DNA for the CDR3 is TGTGCCAGTAGTTACATTAGCAGGGGGGATGAGCAGTTCTTC. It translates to CASSYISRGDEQFF. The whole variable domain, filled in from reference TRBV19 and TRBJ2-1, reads DGGITQSPKYLFRKEGQNVTLSCEQNLNHDAMYWYRQDPGQGLRLIYYSQIVNDFQKGDIAEGYSVSREKKESFPLTVTSAQKNPTAFYLCASSYISRGDEQFFGPGTRLTVL.

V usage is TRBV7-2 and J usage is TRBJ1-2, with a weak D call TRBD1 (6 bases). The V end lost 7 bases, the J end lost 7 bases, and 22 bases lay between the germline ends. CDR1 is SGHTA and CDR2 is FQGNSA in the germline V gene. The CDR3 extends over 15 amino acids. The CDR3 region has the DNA TGTGCCAGCACCACCCGGCCAGGGACATCATCTGGCTACACCTTC. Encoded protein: CASTTRPGTSSGYTF.

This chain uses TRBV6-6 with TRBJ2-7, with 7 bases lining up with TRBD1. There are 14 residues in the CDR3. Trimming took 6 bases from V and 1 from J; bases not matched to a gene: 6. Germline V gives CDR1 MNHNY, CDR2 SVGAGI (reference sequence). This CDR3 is CASRFRDSSYEQYF. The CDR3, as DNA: TGTGCCAGCAGATTCCGGGACAGTTCCTACGAGCAGTACTTC.

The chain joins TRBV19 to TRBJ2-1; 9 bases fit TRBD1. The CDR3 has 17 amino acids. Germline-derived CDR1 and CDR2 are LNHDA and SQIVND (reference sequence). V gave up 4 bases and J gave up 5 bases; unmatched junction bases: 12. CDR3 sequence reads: CASSNKLRQGGDNEQFF. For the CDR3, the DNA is TGTGCCAGTAGTAACAAGCTCAGACAGGGGGGAGACAATGAGCAGTTCTTC.

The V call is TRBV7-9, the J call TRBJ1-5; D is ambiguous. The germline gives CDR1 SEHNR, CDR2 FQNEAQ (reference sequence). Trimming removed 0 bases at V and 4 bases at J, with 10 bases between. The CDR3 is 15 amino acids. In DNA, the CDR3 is TGTGCCAGCAGCTTAGCGGAGGGTTTGAATCAGCCCCAGCATTTT. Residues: CASSLAEGLNQPQHF.

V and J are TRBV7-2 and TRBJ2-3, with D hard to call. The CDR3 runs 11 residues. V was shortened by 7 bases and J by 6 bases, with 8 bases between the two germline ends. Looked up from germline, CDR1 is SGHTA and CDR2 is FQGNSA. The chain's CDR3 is CASIPRDTQYF. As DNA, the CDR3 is TGTGCCAGCATCCCCCGTGATACGCAGTATTTT. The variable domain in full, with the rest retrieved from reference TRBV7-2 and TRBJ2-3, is GAGVSQSPSNKVTEKGKDVELRCDPISGHTALYWYRQSLGQGLEFLIYFQGNSAPDKSGLPSDRFSAERTGGSVSTLTIQRTQQEDSAVYLCASIPRDTQYFGPGTRLTVL.

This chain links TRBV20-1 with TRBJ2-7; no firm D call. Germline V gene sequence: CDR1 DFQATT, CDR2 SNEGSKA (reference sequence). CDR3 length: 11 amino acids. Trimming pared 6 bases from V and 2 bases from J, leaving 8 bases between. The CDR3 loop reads CSANRAYEQYF. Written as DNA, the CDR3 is TGCAGTGCCAACAGAGCCTACGAGCAGTACTTC.

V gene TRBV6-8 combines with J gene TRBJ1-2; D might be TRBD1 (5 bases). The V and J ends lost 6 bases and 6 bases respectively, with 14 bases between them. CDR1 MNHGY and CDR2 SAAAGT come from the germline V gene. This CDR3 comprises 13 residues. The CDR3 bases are TGTGCCAGCAGGACGGGGGTCTATGATGGCTACACCTTC. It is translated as CASRTGVYDGYTF.

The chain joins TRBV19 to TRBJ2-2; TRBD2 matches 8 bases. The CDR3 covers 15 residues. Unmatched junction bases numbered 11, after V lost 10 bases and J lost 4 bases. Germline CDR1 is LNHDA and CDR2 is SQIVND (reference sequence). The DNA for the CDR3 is TGTGCCACCTCGATAGCGGGAAGGTCCACCGGGGAGCTGTTTTTT. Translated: CATSIAGRSTGELFF.